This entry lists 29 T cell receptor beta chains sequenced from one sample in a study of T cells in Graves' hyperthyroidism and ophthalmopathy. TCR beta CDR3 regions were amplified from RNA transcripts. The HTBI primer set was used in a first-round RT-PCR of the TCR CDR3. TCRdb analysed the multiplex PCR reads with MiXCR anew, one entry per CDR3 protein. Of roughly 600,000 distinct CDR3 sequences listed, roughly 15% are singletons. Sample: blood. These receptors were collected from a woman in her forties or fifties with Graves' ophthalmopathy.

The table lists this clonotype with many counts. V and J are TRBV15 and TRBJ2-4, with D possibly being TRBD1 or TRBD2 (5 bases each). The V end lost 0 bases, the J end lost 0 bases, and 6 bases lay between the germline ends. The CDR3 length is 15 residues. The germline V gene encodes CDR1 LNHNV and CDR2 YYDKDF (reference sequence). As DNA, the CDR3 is TGTGCCACCAGCAGAGATGGGGGAGCCAAAAACATTCAGTACTTC. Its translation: CATSRDGGAKNIQYF.

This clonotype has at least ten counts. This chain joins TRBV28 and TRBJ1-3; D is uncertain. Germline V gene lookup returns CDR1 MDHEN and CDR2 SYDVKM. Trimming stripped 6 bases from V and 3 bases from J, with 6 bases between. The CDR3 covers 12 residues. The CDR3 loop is CASSRHGNTIYF. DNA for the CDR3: TGTGCCAGCAGCCGCCATGGAAACACCATATATTTT.

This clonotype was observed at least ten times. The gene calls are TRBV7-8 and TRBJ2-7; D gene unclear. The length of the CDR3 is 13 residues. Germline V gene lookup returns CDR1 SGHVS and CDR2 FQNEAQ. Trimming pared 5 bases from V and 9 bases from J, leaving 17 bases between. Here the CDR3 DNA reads TGTGCCAGCAGCCAGCCGACGCCGCCCGGGCAGTACTTC. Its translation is CASSQPTPPGQYF. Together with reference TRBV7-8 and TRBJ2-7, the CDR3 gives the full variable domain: GAGVSQSPRYKVAKRGQDVALRCDPISGHVSLFWYQQALGQGPEFLTYFQNEAQLDKSGLPSDRFFAERPEGSVSTLKIQRTQQEDSAVYLCASSQPTPPGQYFGPGTRLTVT.

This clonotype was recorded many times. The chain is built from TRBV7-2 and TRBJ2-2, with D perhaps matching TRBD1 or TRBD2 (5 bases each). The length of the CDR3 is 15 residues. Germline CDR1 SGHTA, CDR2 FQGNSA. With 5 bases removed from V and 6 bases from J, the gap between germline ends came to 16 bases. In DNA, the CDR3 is TGTGCCAGCAGCCAGATTATTCAGGGACCCGGGGAGCTGTTTTTT. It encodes CASSQIIQGPGELFF.

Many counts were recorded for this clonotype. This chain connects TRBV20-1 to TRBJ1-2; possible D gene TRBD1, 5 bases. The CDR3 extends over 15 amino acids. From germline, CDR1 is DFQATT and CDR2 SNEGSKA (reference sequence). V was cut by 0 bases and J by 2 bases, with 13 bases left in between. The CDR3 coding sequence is TGCAGTGCTAGAGATCCCAGGGAGATGAACTATGGCTACACCTTC. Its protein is CSARDPREMNYGYTF.

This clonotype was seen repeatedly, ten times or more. The CDR3 loop is CASSPWVGTDTQYF. CDR3 nucleotide sequence: TGTGCCAGCAGCCCCTGGGTTGGCACAGATACGCAGTATTTT. The rearrangement links TRBV27 to TRBJ2-3; D ambiguous. Trimming left V 6 bases short and J 1 base short, with 11 bases between. The CDR3 runs to 14 residues. The germline V gene encodes CDR1 MNHEY and CDR2 SMNVEV (reference sequence).

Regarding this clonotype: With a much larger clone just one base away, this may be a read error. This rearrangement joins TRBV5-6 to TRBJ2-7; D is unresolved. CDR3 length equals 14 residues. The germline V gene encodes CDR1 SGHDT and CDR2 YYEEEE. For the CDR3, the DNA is TGTGCCAGCAACTTGGAAGGCGGCACCTACGAGCAGTACTTC. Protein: CASNLEGGTYEQYF.

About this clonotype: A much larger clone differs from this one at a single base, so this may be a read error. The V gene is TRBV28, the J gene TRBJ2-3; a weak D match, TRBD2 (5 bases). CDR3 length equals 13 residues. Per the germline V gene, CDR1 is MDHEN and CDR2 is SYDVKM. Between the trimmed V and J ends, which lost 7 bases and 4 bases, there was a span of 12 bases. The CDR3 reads CASMRESADTQYF. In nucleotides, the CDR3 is TGTGCCAGCATGAGGGAGTCCGCAGATACGCAGTATTTT.

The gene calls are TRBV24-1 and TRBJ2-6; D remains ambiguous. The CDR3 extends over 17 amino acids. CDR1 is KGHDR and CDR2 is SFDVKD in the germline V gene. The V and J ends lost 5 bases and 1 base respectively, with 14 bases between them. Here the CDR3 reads CATSGRHRSSGANVLTF. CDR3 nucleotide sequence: TGTGCCACCAGTGGGAGACACAGAAGTTCTGGGGCCAACGTCCTGACTTTC.

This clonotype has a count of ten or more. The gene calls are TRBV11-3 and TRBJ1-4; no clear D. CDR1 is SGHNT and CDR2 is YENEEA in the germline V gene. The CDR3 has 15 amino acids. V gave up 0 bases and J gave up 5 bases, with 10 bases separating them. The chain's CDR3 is CASSLDLTGNEKLFF. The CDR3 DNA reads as TGTGCCAGCAGCTTAGACCTGACGGGGAATGAAAAACTGTTTTTT.

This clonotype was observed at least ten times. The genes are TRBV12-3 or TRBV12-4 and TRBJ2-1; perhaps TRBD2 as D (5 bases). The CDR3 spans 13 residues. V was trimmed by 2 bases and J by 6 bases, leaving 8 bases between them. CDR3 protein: CASSLFGLNEQFF. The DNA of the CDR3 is TGTGCCAGCAGTTTATTCGGACTCAATGAGCAGTTCTTC.

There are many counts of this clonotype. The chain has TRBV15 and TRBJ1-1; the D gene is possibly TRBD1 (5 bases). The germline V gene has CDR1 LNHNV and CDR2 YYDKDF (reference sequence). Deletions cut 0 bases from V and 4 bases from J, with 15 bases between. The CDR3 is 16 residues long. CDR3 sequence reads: CATSRDFISGGTEAFF. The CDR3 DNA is TGTGCCACCAGCAGAGATTTTATCTCCGGGGGCACTGAAGCTTTCTTT.

CDR3 amino acids: CASSTGTLLTEAFF. The CDR3 DNA sequence: TGTGCCAGTAGTACCGGGACCTTGCTGACTGAAGCTTTCTTT. The chain combines TRBV19 with TRBJ1-1; weak D call: TRBD1 (5 bases). This CDR3 has 14 residues. V shed 4 bases and J shed 5 bases, with 14 bases lying between them. Germline V CDR1 and CDR2: LNHDA, SQIVND (reference sequence).

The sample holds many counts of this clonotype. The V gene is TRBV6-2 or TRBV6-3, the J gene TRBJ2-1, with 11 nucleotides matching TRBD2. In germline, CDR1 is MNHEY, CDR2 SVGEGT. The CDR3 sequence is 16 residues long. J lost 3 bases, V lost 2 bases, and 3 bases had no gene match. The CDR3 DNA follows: TGTGCCAGCAGTTACGGACTAGCGGGTCGCTACAATGAGCAGTTCTTC. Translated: CASSYGLAGRYNEQFF.

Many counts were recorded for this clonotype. This CDR3 is CSARVLAGVAGELFF. In nucleotides, the CDR3 is TGCAGTGCTAGAGTACTAGCGGGAGTCGCCGGGGAGCTGTTTTTT. The chain couples TRBV20-1 to TRBJ2-2; 11 positions match TRBD2. Germline V gene sequence: CDR1 DFQATT, CDR2 SNEGSKA (reference sequence). V shed 1 base and J 6 bases; nucleotides not matched to a gene: 4. CDR3 length equals 15 residues.

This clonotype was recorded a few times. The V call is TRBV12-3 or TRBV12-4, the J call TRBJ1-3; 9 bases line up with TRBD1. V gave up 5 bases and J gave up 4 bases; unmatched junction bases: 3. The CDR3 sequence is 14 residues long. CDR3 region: CASSRTGEGNTIYF. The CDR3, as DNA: TGTGCCAGCAGTCGGACAGGGGAAGGAAACACCATATATTTT.

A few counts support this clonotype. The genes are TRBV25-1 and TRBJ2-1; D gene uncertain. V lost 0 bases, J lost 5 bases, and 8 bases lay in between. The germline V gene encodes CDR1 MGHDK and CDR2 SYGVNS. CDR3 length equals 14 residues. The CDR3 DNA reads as TGTGCCAGCAGTGAATATCCCCGGAACAATGAGCAGTTCTTC. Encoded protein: CASSEYPRNNEQFF. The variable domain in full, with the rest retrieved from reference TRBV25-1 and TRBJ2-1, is EADIYQTPRYLVIGTGKKITLECSQTMGHDKMYWYQQDPGMELHLIHYSYGVNSTEKGDLSSESTVSRIRTEHFPLTLESARPSHTSQYLCASSEYPRNNEQFFGPGTRLTVL.

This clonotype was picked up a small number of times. This CDR3 reads CASSTLYRDYSNQPQHF. CDR3 DNA sequence: TGTGCCAGCAGCACACTATACAGGGATTATAGCAATCAGCCCCAGCATTTT. The gene calls are TRBV5-5 and TRBJ1-5; D is perhaps TRBD1 (6 bases). The germline CDR1 and CDR2 sequences are SGHKS and YYEKEE (reference sequence). This CDR3 is built from 17 residues. V lost 4 bases to trimming and J lost 0 bases, with 17 bases between them.

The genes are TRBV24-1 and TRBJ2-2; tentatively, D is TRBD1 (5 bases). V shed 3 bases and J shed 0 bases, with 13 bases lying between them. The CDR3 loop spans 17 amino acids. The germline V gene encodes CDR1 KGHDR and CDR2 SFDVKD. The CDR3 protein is CATSDTAGHTNTGELFF. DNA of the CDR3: TGTGCCACCAGTGATACCGCCGGACACACGAACACCGGGGAGCTGTTTTTT.

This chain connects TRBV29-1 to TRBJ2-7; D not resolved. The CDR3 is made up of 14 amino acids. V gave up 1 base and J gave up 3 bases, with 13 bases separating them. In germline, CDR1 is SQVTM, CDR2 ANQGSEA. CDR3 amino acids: CSVEAPHSRYEQYF. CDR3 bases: TGCAGCGTTGAAGCGCCCCATTCCCGCTACGAGCAGTACTTC.

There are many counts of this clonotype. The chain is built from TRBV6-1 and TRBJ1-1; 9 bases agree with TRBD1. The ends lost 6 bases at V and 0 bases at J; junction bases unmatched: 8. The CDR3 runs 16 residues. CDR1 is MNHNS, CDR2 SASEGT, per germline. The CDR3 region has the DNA TGTGCCAGCAGCACAGGGGGCAGAGGATTGAACACTGAAGCTTTCTTT. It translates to CASSTGGRGLNTEAFF.

As DNA, the CDR3 is TGTGCCAGTAGTATTGCCGTGAGAGAGACCCAGTACTTC. Encoded protein: CASSIAVRETQYF. V is TRBV19 and J is TRBJ2-5; D gene uncertain. Trimming cost V 3 bases and J 4 bases, with 9 bases left between them. The CDR3 is made up of 13 amino acids. From germline, CDR1 is LNHDA and CDR2 SQIVND (reference sequence).

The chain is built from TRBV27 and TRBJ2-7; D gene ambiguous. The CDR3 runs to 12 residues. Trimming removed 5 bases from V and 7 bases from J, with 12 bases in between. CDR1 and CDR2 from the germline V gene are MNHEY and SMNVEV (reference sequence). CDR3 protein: CASSKLGREQYF. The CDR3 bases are TGTGCCAGCAGTAAACTCGGCCGGGAGCAGTACTTC.

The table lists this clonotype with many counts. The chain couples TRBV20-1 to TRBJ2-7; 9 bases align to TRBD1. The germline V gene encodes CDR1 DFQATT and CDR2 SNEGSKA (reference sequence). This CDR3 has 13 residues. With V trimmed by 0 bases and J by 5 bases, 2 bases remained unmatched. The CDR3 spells CSAREYRGHEQYF. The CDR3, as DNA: TGCAGTGCTAGAGAATACAGGGGGCACGAGCAGTACTTC.

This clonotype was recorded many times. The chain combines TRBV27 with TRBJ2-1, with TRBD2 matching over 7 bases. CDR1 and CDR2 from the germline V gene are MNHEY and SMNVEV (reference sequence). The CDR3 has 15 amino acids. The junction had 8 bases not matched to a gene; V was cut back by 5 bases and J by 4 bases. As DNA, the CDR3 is TGTGCCAGCAGTGCCGGACTAGATCTATACAATGAGCAGTTCTTC. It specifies CASSAGLDLYNEQFF.

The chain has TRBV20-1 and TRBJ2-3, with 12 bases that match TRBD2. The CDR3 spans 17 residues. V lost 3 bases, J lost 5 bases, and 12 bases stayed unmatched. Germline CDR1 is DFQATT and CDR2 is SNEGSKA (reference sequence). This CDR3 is CSASRPLAGGPGDTQYF. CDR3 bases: TGCAGTGCTAGCCGACCCCTAGCGGGAGGGCCTGGAGATACGCAGTATTTT.

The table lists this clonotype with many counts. CDR3 amino acids: CASSSLRGSGSNNEQFF. The CDR3 bases are TGTGCCAGCAGTTCCCTGAGGGGTAGCGGGAGTAACAATGAGCAGTTCTTC. The chain employs TRBV28 and TRBJ2-1; TRBD2 aligns across 9 bases. V lost 4 bases, J lost 5 bases, and 12 bases stayed unmatched. Germline V CDR1 and CDR2: MDHEN, SYDVKM. The CDR3 sequence is 17 residues long.

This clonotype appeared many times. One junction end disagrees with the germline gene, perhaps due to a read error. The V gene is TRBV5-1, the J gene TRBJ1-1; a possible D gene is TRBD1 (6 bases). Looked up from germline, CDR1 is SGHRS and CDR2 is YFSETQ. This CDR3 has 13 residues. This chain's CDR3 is CASSLQGLTEAFF. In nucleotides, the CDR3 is TGTGCCAGCAGCTTACAGGGCTTGACTGAAGCTTTCTTT.

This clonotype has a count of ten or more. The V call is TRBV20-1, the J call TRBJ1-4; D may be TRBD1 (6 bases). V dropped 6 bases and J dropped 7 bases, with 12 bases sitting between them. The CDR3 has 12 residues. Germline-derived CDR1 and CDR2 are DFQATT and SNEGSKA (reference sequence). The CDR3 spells CSAPDSGEKLFF. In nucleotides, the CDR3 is TGCAGTGCACCGGACAGTGGTGAAAAACTGTTTTTT.